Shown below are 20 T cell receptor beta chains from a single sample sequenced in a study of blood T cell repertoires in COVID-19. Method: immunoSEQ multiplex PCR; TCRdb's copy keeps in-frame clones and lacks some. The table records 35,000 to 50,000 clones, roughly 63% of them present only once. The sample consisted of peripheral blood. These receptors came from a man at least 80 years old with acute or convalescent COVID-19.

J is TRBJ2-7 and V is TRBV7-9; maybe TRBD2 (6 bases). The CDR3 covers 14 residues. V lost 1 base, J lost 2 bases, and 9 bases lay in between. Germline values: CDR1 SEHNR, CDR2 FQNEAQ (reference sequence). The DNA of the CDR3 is TGTGCCAGCAGCTTAGGGGGGGAGGCCTACGAGCAGTACTTC. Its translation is CASSLGGEAYEQYF.

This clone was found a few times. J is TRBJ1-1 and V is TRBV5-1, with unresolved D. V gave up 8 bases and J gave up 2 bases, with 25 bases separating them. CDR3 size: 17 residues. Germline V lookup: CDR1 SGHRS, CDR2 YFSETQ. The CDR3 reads CASSQSFGSAQNTEAFF. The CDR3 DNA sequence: TGCGCCAGTTCTCAAAGCTTCGGGAGTGCCCAAAACACTGAAGCTTTCTTT.

In DNA, the CDR3 is TGTGCCAGCAGCCTGAGTGGGGGGGGCACAGATACGCAGTATTTT. This translates into CASSLSGGGTDTQYF. V gene TRBV11-3 combines with J gene TRBJ2-3; 7 bases match TRBD2. The CDR3 runs to 15 residues. Unmatched junction bases numbered 6, after V lost 5 bases and J lost 1 base. Germline V gene sequence: CDR1 SGHNT, CDR2 YENEEA. The variable domain in full, completed from reference TRBV11-3 and TRBJ2-3, reads EAGVVQSPRYKIIEKKQPVAFWCNPISGHNTLYWYLQNLGQGPELLIRYENEEAVDDSQLPKDRFSAERLKGVDSTLKIQPAELGDSAVYLCASSLSGGGTDTQYFGPGTRLTVL.

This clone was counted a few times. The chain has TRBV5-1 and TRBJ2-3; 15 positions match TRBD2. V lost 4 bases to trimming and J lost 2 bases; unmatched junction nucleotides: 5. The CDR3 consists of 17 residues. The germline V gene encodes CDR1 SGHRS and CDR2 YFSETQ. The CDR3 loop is CASSPGLAGGTTDTQYF. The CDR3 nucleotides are TGCGCCAGCAGCCCTGGACTAGCGGGGGGGACCACAGATACGCAGTATTTT.

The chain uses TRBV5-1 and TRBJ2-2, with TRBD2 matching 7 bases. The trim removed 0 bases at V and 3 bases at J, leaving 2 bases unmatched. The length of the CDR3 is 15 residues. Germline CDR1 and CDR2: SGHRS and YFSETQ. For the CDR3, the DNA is TGCGCCAGCAGCTTGGGCGGGAGCGACACCGGGGAGCTGTTTTTT. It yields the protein CASSLGGSDTGELFF.

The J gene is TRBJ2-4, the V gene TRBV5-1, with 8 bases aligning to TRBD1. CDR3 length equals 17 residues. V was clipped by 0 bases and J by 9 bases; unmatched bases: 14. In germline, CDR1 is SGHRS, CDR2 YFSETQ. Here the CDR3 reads CASSLVAGGMGVGIQYF. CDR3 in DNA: TGCGCCAGCAGCTTGGTGGCAGGGGGCATGGGAGTGGGCATTCAGTACTTC.

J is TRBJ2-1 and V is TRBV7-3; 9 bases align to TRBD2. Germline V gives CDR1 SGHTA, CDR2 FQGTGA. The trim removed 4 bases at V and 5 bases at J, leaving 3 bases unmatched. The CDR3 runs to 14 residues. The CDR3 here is CASSSIAGDNEQFF. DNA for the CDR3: TGTGCCAGCAGCTCTATAGCGGGGGACAATGAGCAGTTCTTC. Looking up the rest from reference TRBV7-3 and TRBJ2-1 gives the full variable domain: GAGVSQTPSNKVTEKGKYVELRCDPISGHTALYWYRQSLGQGPEFLIYFQGTGAADDSGLPNDRFFAVRPEGSVSTLKIQRTERGDSAVYLCASSSIAGDNEQFFGPGTRLTVL.

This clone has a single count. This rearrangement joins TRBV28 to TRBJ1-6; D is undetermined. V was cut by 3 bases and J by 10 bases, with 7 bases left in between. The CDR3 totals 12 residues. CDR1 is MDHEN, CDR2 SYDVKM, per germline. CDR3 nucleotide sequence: TGTGCCAGCAGTTTTGAGGGCTCACCCCTCCACTTT. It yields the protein CASSFEGSPLHF.

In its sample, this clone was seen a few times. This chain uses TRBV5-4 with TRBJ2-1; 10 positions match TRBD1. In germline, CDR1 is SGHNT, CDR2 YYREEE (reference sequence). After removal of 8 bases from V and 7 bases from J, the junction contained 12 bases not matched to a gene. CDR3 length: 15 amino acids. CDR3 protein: CASNKRGQGLNEQFF. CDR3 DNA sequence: TGTGCCAGTAACAAACGGGGACAGGGGTTAAATGAGCAGTTCTTC.

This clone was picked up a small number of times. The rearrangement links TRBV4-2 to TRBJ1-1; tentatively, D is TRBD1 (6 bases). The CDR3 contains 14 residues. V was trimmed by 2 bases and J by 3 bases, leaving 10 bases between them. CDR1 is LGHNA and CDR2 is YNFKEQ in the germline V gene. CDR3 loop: CASSQTGGDTEAFF. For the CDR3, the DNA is TGTGCCAGCAGCCAAACTGGGGGCGACACTGAAGCTTTCTTT.

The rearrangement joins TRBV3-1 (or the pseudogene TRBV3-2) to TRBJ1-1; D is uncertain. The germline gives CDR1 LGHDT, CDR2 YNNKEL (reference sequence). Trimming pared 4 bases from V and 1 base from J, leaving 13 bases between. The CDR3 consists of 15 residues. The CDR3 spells CASSPQGAENTEAFF. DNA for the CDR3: TGTGCCAGCAGCCCCCAAGGAGCTGAGAACACTGAAGCTTTCTTT.

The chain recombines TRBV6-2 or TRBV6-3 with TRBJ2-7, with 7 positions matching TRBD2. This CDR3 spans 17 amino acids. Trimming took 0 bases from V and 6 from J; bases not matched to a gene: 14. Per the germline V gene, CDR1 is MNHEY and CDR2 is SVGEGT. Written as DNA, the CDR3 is TGTGCCAGCAGTTACTCGTTCGTGGAGCGGGGCCGCTTCGAGCAGTACTTC. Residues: CASSYSFVERGRFEQYF.

The CDR3 protein is CASSQGLWETQYF. In DNA, the CDR3 is TGTGCCAGCAGCCAGGGACTATGGGAGACCCAGTACTTC. The J gene is TRBJ2-5, the V gene TRBV13, with 7 bases fitting TRBD2. The V and J ends lost 5 bases and 5 bases, in that order; junction bases with no gene match: 5. The CDR3 runs 13 residues. Germline-derived CDR1 and CDR2 are PRHDT and FYEKMQ (reference sequence).

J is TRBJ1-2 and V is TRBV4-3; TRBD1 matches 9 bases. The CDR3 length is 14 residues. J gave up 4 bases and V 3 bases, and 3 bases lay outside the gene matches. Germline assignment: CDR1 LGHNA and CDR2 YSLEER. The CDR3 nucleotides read TGCGCCAGCAGCCAGGACAGGGGACCCTATGGCTACACCTTC. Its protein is CASSQDRGPYGYTF.

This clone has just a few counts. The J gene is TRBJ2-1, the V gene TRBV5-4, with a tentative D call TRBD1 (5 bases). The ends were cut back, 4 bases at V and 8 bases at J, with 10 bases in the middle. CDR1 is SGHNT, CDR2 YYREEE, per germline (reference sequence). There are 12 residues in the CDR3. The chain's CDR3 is CASSRVGHEQFF. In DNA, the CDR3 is TGTGCCAGCAGCCGAGTGGGGCATGAGCAGTTCTTC.

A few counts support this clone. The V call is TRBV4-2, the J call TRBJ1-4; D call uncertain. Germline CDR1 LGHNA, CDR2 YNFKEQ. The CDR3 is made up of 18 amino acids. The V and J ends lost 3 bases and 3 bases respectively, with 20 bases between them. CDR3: CASSQTGSRNSPNEKLFF. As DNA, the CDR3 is TGTGCCAGCAGCCAGACGGGGAGCAGGAACTCTCCTAATGAAAAACTGTTTTTT.

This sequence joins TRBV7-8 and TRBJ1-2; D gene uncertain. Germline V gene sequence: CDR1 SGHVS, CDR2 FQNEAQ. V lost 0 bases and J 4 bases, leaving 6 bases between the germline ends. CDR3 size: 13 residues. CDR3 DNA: TGTGCCAGCAGCTTAGCTACCAGCTATGGCTACACCTTC. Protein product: CASSLATSYGYTF.

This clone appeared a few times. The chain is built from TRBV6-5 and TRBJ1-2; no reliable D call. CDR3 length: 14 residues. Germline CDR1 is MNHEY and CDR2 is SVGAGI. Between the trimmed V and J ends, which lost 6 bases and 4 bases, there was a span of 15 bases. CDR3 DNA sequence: TGTGCCAGCAGACTAACAGCGGGGTCCTATGGCTACACCTTC. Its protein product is CASRLTAGSYGYTF.

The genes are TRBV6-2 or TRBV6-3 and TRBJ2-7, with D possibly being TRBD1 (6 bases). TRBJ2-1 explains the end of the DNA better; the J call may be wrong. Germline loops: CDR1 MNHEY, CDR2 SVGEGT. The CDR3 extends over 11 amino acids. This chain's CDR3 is CASSKGGAQFF. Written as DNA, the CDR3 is TGTGCCAGCAGTAAAGGGGGAGCGCAGTTCTTC.

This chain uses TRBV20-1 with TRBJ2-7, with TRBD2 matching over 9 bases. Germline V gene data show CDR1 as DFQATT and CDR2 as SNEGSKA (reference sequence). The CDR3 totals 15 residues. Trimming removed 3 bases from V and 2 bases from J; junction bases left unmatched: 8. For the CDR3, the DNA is TGCAGTGCTAGTGGCGTAGCGGGAGTCCCCTACGAGCAGTACTTC. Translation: CSASGVAGVPYEQYF.